Given below is one T cell receptor (beta chain) in context. Antigen specificity is unknown. The use of a sample-barcoded 5' primer and a J-beta primer mix characterized a second PCR of about 6 to 11 cycles. TCRdb fed the 5' RACE reads into MiXCR, producing one record per CDR3 protein. Of roughly 1.7 million distinct CDR3 sequences in the sample, roughly 32% were seen once. The data stem from a study of blood T cells in healthy people across ages. Study-wide points: Expanded clonotype changes were possibly confounded by unknown donor CMV status. Without sorted subsets, naive and antigen-experienced compartments could not be conclusively compared.

The CDR3 has 15 residues. J lost 4 bases, V lost 7 bases, and 8 bases had no gene match. The specimen was blood. The J gene is TRBJ1-5, the V gene TRBV12-3 or TRBV12-4; 9 positions agree with TRBD1. This clonotype originated in a woman aged 25-40 years in good health. CDR3 sequence: CASNPDRGRNQPQHF. The CDR3 coding sequence is TGTGCCAGCAACCCGGACAGGGGAAGGAATCAGCCCCAGCATTTT.